This TCR beta chain derives from a study of T cells after yellow fever vaccination. The CDR3 consists of 13 residues. V lost 3 bases to trimming and J lost 3 bases, with 6 bases between them. Germline assignment: CDR1 LNHDA and CDR2 SQIVND (reference sequence). This clonotype was detected many times. TCRdb passed the 5' RACE reads through MiXCR, listing each CDR3 protein once. The sample lists hundreds of thousands of distinct CDR3 sequences; around 12% were seen once. The TCR comes from a man aged 18-30 years who received the YFV17D yellow fever vaccine. This chain uses TRBV19 with TRBJ1-5; no definite D call. Specimen: CD4+ T cells sorted from PBMCs, collected 15 days after the yellow fever booster vaccination. This CDR3 reads CASSIGNNQPQHF. The CDR3, as DNA: TGTGCCAGTAGTATCGGAAACAATCAGCCCCAGCATTTT.